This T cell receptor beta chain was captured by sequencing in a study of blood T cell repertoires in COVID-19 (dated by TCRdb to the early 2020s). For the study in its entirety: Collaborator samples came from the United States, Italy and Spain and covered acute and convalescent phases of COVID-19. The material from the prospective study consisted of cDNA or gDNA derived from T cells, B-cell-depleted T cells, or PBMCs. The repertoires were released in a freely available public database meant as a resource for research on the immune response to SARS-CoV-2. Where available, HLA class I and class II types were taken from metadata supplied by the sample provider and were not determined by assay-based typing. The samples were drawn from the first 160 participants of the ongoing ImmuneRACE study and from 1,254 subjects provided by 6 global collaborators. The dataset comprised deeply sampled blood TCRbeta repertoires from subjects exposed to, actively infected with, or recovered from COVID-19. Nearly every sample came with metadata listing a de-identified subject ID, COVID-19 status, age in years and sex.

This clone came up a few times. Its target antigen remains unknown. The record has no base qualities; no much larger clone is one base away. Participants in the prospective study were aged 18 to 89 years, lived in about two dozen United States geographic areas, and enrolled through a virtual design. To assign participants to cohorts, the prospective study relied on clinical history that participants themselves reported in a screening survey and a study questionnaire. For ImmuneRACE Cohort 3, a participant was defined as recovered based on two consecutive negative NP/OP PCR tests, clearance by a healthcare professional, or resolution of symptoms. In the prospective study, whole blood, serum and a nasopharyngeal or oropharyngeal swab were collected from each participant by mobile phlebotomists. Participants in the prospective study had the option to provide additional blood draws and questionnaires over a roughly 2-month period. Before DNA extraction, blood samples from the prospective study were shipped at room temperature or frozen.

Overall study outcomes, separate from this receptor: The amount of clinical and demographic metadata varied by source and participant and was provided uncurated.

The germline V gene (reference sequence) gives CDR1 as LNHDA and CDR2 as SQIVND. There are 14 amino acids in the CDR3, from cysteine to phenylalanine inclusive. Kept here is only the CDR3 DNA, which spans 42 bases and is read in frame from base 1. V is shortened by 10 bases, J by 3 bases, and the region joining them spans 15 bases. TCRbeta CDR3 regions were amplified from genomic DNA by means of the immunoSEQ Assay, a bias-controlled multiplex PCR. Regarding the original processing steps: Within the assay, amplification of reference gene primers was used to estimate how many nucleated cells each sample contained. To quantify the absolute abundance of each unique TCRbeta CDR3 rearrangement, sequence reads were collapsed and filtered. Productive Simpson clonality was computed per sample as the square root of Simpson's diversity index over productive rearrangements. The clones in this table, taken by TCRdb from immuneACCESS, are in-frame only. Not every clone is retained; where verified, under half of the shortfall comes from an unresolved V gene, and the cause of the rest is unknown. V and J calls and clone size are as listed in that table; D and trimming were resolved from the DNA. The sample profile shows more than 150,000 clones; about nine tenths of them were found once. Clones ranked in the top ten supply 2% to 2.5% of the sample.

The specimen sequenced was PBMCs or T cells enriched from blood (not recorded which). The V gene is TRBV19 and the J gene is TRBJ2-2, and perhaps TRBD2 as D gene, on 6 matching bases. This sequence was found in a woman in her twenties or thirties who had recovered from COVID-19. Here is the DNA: TGTGCCACTCTCGGGACTGCCTACACCGGGGAGCTGTTTTTT. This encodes CATLGTAYTGELFF. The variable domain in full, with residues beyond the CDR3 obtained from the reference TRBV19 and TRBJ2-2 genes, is DGGITQSPKYLFRKEGQNVTLSCEQNLNHDAMYWYRQDPGQGLRLIYYSQIVNDFQKGDIAEGYSVSREKKESFPLTVTSAQKNPTAFYLCATLGTAYTGELFFGEGSRLTVL.